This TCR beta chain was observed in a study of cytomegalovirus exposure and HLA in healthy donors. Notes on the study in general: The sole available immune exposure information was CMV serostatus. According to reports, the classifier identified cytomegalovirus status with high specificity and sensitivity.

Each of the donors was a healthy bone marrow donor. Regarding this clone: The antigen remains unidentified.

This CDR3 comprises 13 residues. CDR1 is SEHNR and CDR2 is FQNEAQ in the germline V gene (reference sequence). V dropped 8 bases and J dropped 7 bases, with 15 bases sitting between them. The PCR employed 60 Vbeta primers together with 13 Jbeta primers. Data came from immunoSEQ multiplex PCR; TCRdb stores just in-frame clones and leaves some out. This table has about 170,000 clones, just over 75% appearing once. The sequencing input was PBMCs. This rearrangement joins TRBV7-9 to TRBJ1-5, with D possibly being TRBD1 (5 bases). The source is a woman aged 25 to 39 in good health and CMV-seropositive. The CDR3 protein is CASVGQGNQPQHF. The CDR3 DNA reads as TGTGCCAGCGTCGGGCAGGGTAACCAGCCCCAGCATTTT.